The 16 T cell receptor beta chains given below trace back to one sample, sequenced in a study of control samples from healthy donors and cancer patients. Generated by immunoSEQ multiplex PCR, the TCRdb table keeps only in-frame clones and is missing some. Seen here are 160,000 or so clones, around nine tenths observed once, and the top ten hold 0.55% to 0.7%. Sequencing input: blood. All receptors come from a woman aged 30 to 39 in good health.

The V gene is TRBV27, the J gene TRBJ2-7; TRBD1 matches 12 bases. The ends lost 3 bases at V and 6 bases at J; junction bases unmatched: 6. Germline V gives CDR1 MNHEY, CDR2 SMNVEV (reference sequence). The CDR3 extends over 15 amino acids. CDR3 nucleotide sequence: TGTGCCAGCAGTTTGTTGGGACAGGGGGCGACCGAGCAGTACTTC. This codes for CASSLLGQGATEQYF.

This clone was detected only once. V usage is TRBV5-6 and J usage is TRBJ2-7; tentative D call: TRBD1 (5 bases). The CDR3 length is 12 residues. Germline CDR1 and CDR2: SGHDT and YYEEEE. V lost 4 bases to trimming and J lost 3 bases, with 8 bases between them. Here the CDR3 reads CASSAGIYEQYF. The CDR3, as DNA: TGTGCCAGCAGCGCAGGGATCTACGAGCAGTACTTC.

V and J are TRBV7-2 and TRBJ1-2, with D unresolved. V lost 3 bases and J lost 4, with 15 bases in between. This CDR3 spans 15 amino acids. CDR1 and CDR2 (germline): SGHTA, FQGNSA. CDR3 loop: CASSLVGAFGYGYTF. The DNA for the CDR3 is TGTGCCAGCAGCTTGGTAGGCGCTTTTGGCTATGGCTACACCTTC.

The chain recombines TRBV4-2 with TRBJ2-5; TRBD2 aligns across 10 bases. Germline V gene sequence: CDR1 LGHNA, CDR2 YNFKEQ. CDR3 length: 17 amino acids. The V segment lost 4 bases and the J segment 0 bases; nucleotides outside the gene matches: 8. The CDR3 spells CASSPETSGSYQETQYF. For the CDR3, the DNA is TGTGCCAGCAGCCCTGAGACTAGCGGGTCGTACCAAGAGACCCAGTACTTC.

J is TRBJ1-2 and V is TRBV2; 7 nucleotides align to TRBD1. The germline V gene has CDR1 SNHLY and CDR2 FYNNEI. The CDR3 totals 14 residues. V trimming: 3 bases; J trimming: 3 bases; junction bases outside the gene matches: 4. Here the CDR3 DNA reads TGTGCCAGCAGTGATAGGGGGCCAGACTATGGCTACACCTTC. It encodes CASSDRGPDYGYTF.

This clone has only one observation. V gene TRBV11-2 combines with J gene TRBJ1-6; D is ambiguous. The CDR3 is 20 residues long. V lost 0 bases and J lost 9, with 27 bases in between. Germline values: CDR1 SGHAT, CDR2 FQNNGV. The CDR3 here is CASSLDALVIMDRLLSPLHF. Here the CDR3 DNA reads TGTGCCAGCAGCTTAGACGCGCTTGTGATTATGGACCGTCTTCTTTCACCCCTCCACTTT.

V usage is TRBV20-1 and J usage is TRBJ2-2, with TRBD2 matching over 10 bases. V lost 3 bases, J lost 4 bases, and 11 bases stayed unmatched. Germline V gene lookup returns CDR1 DFQATT and CDR2 SNEGSKA (reference sequence). This CDR3 contains 17 residues. CDR3 nucleotides: TGCAGTGCTAGTGGGGGTAGCGGGAGGTTGGGCACCGGGGAGCTGTTTTTT. This encodes CSASGGSGRLGTGELFF.

The CDR3 DNA reads TGCAGTGCTAGTCATAGCGGGAGCTCCTACAATGAGCAGTTCTTC. It yields the protein CSASHSGSSYNEQFF. J is TRBJ2-1 and V is TRBV20-1; 9 nucleotides align to TRBD2. The CDR3 contains 15 residues. Trimming took 3 bases from V and 0 from J; bases not matched to a gene: 3. From germline, CDR1 is DFQATT and CDR2 SNEGSKA (reference sequence).

The chain recombines TRBV5-4 with TRBJ2-1; no clear D gene. Germline V gene sequence: CDR1 SGHNT, CDR2 YYREEE (reference sequence). The length of the CDR3 is 15 residues. V was pared by 0 bases and J by 2 bases, with 9 bases between. The CDR3 sequence is CASSLARQAYNEQFF. The CDR3 nucleotides read TGTGCCAGCAGCTTGGCCCGCCAGGCCTACAATGAGCAGTTCTTC.

The V call is TRBV4-2, the J call TRBJ2-2; 7 nucleotides agree with TRBD2. Germline CDR1 LGHNA, CDR2 YNFKEQ. V was clipped by 4 bases and J by 2 bases; unmatched bases: 10. The CDR3 totals 17 residues. The CDR3 region has the DNA TGTGCCAGCAGCCTTTTGGGAGGCGGGAGAAACACCGGGGAGCTGTTTTTT. As protein: CASSLLGGGRNTGELFF.

This chain connects TRBV7-9 to TRBJ1-2; D might be TRBD1 (6 bases). V was clipped by 7 bases and J by 2 bases, with 8 bases between them. Per germline, CDR1 SEHNR and CDR2 FQNEAQ (reference sequence). This CDR3 has 12 residues. This CDR3 reads CASTTGNYGYTF. The CDR3 nucleotides are TGTGCCAGCACCACAGGGAACTATGGCTACACCTTC.

V usage is TRBV27 and J usage is TRBJ2-1, with unresolved D. Trimming removed 9 bases from V and 4 bases from J, with 16 bases in between. The germline gives CDR1 MNHEY, CDR2 SMNVEV (reference sequence). The CDR3 runs to 14 residues. This CDR3 is CASQETPSYNEQFF. CDR3 nucleotide sequence: TGTGCCAGTCAGGAGACGCCCTCTTACAATGAGCAGTTCTTC.

Only one count was recorded for this clone. The rearrangement links TRBV6-5 to TRBJ1-5, with D possibly being TRBD1 (5 bases). Germline V gene data show CDR1 as MNHEY and CDR2 as SVGAGI. This CDR3 contains 15 residues. V shed 5 bases and J shed 0 bases, with 11 bases lying between them. For the CDR3, the DNA is TGTGCCAGCAGTCCGGGGGTCTATAGCAATCAGCCCCAGCATTTT. It encodes CASSPGVYSNQPQHF.

The chain links TRBV4-2 to TRBJ1-4; D perhaps matches TRBD1 (6 bases). The germline V and J ends were trimmed by 1 base and 7 bases, with 19 bases remaining between them. From germline, CDR1 is LGHNA and CDR2 YNFKEQ. The CDR3 has 17 amino acids. The CDR3 spells CASSQGISQGGSEKLFF. As DNA, the CDR3 is TGTGCCAGCAGCCAAGGCATATCACAGGGAGGGAGTGAAAAACTGTTTTTT.

This clone came up once. The chain links TRBV3-1 (or the pseudogene TRBV3-2) to TRBJ2-1; D gene ambiguous. The CDR3 contains 13 residues. Deletions cut 4 bases from V and 5 bases from J, with 9 bases between. Germline V lookup: CDR1 LGHDT, CDR2 YNNKEL (reference sequence). DNA for the CDR3: TGTGCCAGCAGCCCCCGGACGCACAATGAGCAGTTCTTC. It is translated as CASSPRTHNEQFF.

This chain links TRBV2 with TRBJ2-2; weak D call: TRBD2 (5 bases). The CDR3 runs to 16 residues. From germline, CDR1 is SNHLY and CDR2 FYNNEI. Trimming pared 6 bases from V and 4 bases from J, leaving 18 bases between. The CDR3 region is CASSSVGGLLTGELFF. In DNA, the CDR3 is TGTGCCAGCAGCTCTGTGGGCGGGCTCCTCACCGGGGAGCTGTTTTTT. The full variable domain, in which reference TRBV2 and TRBJ2-2 provide the parts outside the CDR3, is EPEVTQTPSHQVTQMGQEVILRCVPISNHLYFYWYRQILGQKVEFLVSFYNNEISEKSEIFDDQFSVERPDGSNFTLKIRSTKLEDSAMYFCASSSVGGLLTGELFFGEGSRLTVL.